This T cell receptor beta chain was identified during a study of cytotoxic CD8 clonotypes in ibrutinib-treated CLL. Overall study context: Each sample contained, on average, under 270,000 productive templates and roughly 100,000 productive rearrangements.

The CDR3 consists of 12 residues. Trimming removed 0 bases at V and 8 bases at J, with 8 bases between. Germline values: CDR1 SGHNT, CDR2 YYREEE (reference sequence). Concerning this clone: Its antigen remains unidentified.

Findings and limits, study-wide: Sample timing was unmatched between remission and later-progressing patients; lymph nodes unstudied. Starting clonality was above that of age-matched healthy donors and tracked circulating CD8+ T-cell counts.

Profiled with immunoSEQ multiplex PCR; TCRdb holds only in-frame clones, not every one. The sample lists fewer than 400,000 clones, under 70% occurring once. The chain employs TRBV5-4 and TRBJ1-2, with D perhaps TRBD1 (5 bases). The material sequenced was PBMCs, taken after 36 months of ibrutinib treatment. The origin of this receptor is a human donor with chronic lymphocytic leukemia. The CDR3, as DNA: TGTGCCAGCAGCTTGGACAGGCGGGGCTACACCTTC. It codes for CASSLDRRGYTF.